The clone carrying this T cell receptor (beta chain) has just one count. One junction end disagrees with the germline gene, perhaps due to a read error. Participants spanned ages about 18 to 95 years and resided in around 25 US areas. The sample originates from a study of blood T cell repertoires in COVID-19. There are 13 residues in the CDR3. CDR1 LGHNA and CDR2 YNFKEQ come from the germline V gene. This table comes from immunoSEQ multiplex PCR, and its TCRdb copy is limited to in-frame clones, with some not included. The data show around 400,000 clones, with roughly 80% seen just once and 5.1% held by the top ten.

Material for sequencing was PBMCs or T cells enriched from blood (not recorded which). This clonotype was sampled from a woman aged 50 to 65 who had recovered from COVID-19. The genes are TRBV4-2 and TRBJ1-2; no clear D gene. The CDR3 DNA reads TGTGCCAGCAGCCAAGATCTAAGGTCCCCTCAGGCCTTC. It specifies CASSQDLRSPQAF.